The 2 T cell receptor beta chains given below trace back to one sample, sequenced in a study of blood T cell repertoires in COVID-19. Profiled with immunoSEQ multiplex PCR; TCRdb holds only in-frame clones, not every one. The profile shows under 200,000 clones, 88% of them singletons. Material for sequencing was peripheral blood. All receptors come from a man younger than 35 with active or convalescent COVID-19.

The chain couples TRBV19 to TRBJ2-1; the match to TRBD2 covers 8 bases. Germline assignment: CDR1 LNHDA and CDR2 SQIVND (reference sequence). With 3 bases clipped from V and 9 bases from J, the junction kept 13 bases outside the gene matches. The CDR3 runs to 16 residues. CDR3 protein: CASSISAGATSGEQFF. CDR3 DNA sequence: TGTGCCAGTAGTATCTCAGCGGGAGCGACTTCGGGTGAGCAGTTCTTC.

V is TRBV15 and J is TRBJ2-3; TRBD2 aligns across 12 bases. Germline CDR1 LNHNV, CDR2 YYDKDF (reference sequence). V lost 0 bases and J lost 2; bases outside the gene matches: 9. The CDR3 has 19 residues. CDR3 sequence: CATSRDLGLAGHDTDTQYF. The CDR3 coding sequence is TGTGCCACCAGCAGAGATTTGGGACTAGCGGGCCATGACACAGATACGCAGTATTTT.